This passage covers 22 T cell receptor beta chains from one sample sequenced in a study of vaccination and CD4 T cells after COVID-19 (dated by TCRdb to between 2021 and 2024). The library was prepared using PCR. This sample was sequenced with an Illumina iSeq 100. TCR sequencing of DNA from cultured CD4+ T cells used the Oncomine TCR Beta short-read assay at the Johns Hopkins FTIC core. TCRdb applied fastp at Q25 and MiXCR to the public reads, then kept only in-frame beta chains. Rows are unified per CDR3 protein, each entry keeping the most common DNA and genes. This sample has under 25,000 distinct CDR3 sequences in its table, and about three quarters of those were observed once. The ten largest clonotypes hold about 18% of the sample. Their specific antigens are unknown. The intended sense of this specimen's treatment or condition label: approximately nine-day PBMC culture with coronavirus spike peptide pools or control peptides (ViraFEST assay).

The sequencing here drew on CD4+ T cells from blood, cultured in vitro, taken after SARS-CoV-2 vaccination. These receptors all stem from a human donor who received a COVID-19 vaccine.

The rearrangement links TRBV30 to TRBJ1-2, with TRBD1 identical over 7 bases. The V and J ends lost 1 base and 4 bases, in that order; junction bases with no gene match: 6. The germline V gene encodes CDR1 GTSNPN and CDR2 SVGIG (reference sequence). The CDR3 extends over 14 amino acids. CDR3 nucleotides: TGTGCCTGGAGTGACCCCGCAGGGGGCTATGGCTACACCTTC. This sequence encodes CAWSDPAGGYGYTF.

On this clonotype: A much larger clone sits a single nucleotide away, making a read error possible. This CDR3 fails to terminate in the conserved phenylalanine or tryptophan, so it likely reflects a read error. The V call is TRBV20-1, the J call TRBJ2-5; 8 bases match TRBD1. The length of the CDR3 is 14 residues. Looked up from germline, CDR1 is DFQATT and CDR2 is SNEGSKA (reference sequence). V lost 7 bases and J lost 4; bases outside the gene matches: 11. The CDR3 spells CSVLADRARETQYY. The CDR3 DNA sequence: TGCAGTGTTCTTGCGGACAGGGCAAGAGAGACCCAGTACTAC.

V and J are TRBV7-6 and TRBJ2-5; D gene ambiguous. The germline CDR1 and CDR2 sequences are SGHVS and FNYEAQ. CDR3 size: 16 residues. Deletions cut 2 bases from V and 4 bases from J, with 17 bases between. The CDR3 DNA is TGTGCCAGCAGCTTAAGGGTTTCAGGAGATGGAGAGACCCAGTACTTC. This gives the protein CASSLRVSGDGETQYF.

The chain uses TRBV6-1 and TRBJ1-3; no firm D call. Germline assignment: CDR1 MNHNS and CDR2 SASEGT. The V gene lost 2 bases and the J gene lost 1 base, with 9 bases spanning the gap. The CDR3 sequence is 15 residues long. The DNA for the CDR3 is TGTGCCAGCAGTGAATCCCGGTGGTCTGGAAACACCATATATTTT. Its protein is CASSESRWSGNTIYF.

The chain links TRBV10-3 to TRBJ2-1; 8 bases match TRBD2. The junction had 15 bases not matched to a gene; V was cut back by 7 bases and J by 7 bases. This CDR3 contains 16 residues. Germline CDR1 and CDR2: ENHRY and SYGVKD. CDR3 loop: CAITEGSGLVTNEQFF. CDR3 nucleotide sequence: TGTGCCATCACCGAAGGTTCGGGACTAGTGACAAATGAGCAGTTCTTC.

The CDR3 is CASSYSGISSYEQYF. The CDR3 nucleotides are TGTGCCAGCAGTTACAGCGGGATTTCCTCCTACGAGCAGTACTTC. The V call is TRBV6-5, the J call TRBJ2-7; 7 bases line up with TRBD2. V trimming: 2 bases; J trimming: 0 bases; junction bases outside the gene matches: 4. The length of the CDR3 is 15 residues. Germline lookup yields CDR1 MNHEY and CDR2 SVGAGI.

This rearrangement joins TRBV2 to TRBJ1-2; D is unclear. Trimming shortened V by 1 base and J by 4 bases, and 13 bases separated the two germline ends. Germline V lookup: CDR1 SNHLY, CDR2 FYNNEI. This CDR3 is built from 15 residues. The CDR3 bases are TGTGCCAGCAGTGAAGGTCGGAGTGGTTTCTATGGCTACACCTTC. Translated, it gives CASSEGRSGFYGYTF.

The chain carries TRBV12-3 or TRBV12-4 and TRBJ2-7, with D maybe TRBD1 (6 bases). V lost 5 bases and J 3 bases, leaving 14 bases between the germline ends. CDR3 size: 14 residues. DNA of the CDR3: TGTGCCAGCAGTCCCCCAGGGGTAGTCTACGAGCAGTACTTC. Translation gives CASSPPGVVYEQYF.

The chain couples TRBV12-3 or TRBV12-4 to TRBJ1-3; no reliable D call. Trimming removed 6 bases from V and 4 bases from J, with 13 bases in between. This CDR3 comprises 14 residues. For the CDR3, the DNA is TGTGCCAGCAGCCGGACCCCTCTCGGAAACACCATATATTTT. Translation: CASSRTPLGNTIYF.

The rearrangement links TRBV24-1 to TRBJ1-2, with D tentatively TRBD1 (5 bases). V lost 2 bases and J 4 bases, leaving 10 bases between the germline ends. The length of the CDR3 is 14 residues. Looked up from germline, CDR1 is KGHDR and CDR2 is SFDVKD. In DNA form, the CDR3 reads TGTGCCACCAGTGATTGGGGGAAAACCTATGGCTACACCTTC. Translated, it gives CATSDWGKTYGYTF.

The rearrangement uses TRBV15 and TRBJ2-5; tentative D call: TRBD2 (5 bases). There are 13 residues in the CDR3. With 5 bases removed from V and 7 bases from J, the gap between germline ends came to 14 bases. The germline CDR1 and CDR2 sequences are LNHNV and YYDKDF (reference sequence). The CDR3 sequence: CATSLNKAGTQYF. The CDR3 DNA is TGTGCCACCAGCCTGAACAAGGCGGGGACCCAGTACTTC.

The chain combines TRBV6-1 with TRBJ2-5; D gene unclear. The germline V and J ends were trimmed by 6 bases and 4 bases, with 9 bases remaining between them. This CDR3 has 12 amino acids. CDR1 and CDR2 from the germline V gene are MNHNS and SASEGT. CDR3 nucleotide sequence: TGTGCCAGCAGCCGAGGTGGAGAGACCCAGTACTTC. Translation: CASSRGGETQYF.

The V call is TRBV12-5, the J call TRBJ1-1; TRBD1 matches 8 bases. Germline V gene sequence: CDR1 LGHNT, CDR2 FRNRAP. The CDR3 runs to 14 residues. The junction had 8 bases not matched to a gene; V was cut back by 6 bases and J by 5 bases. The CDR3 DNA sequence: TGTGCTAGTGGCCCAGGGGGCGTTAGGACTGAAGCTTTCTTT. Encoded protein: CASGPGGVRTEAFF.

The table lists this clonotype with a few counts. The CDR3 sequence: CASATGSGGGTGELFF. CDR3 nucleotides: TGTGCCAGCGCGACTGGTAGCGGGGGGGGTACCGGGGAGCTGTTTTTT. The chain couples TRBV6-1 to TRBJ2-2; TRBD2 agrees at 11 bases. With 8 bases clipped from V and 5 bases from J, the junction kept 10 bases outside the gene matches. Per the germline V gene, CDR1 is MNHNS and CDR2 is SASEGT. The CDR3 is 16 residues long.

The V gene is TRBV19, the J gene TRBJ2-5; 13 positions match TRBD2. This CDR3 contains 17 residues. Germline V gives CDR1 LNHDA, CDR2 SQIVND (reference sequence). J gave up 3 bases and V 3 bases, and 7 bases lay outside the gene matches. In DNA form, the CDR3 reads TGTGCCAGTAGTATTGGGGGACTAGCGGGAACAGAAGAGACCCAGTACTTC. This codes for CASSIGGLAGTEETQYF.

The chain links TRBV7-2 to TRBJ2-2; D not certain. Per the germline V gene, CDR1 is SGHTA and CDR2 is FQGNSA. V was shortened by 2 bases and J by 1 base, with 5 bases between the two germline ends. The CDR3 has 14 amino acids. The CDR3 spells CASSLSRNTGELFF. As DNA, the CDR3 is TGTGCCAGCAGCTTAAGCAGGAACACCGGGGAGCTGTTTTTT.

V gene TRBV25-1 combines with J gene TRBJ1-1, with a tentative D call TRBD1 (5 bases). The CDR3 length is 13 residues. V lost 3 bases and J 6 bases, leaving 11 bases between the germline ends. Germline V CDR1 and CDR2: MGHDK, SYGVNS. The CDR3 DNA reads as TGTGCCAGCAGTGAGCGAAGGGGCTCTGAAGCTTTCTTT. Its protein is CASSERRGSEAFF.

CDR3 DNA: TGCGCCAGCAGCTTACAAGGGACTTCCCTTGTGGGAGATACGCAGTATTTT. It yields the protein CASSLQGTSLVGDTQYF. The V call is TRBV5-1, the J call TRBJ2-3, with D perhaps TRBD2 (6 bases). Trimming took 2 bases from V and 5 from J, leaving 21 bases between them. Looked up from germline, CDR1 is SGHRS and CDR2 is YFSETQ. The CDR3 spans 17 residues.

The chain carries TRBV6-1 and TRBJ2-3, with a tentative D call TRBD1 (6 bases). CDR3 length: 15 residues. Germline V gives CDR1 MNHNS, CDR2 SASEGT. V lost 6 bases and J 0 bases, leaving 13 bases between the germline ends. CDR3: CASSLQGWSTDTQYF. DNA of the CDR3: TGTGCCAGCAGCCTACAGGGATGGAGCACAGATACGCAGTATTTT.

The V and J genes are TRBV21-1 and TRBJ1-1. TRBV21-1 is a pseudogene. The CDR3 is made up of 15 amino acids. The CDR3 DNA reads TGTGCCAGCAGCAAACTCCGAGACCCGAACACTGAAGCTTTCTTT. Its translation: CASSKLRDPNTEAFF.

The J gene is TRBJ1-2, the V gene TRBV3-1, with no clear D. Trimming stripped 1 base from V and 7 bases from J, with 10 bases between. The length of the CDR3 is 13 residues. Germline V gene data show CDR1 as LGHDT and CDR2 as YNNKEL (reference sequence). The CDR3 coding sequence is TGTGCCAGCAGCCAAGCGCCGGGAGGTGGCTACACCTTC. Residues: CASSQAPGGGYTF.

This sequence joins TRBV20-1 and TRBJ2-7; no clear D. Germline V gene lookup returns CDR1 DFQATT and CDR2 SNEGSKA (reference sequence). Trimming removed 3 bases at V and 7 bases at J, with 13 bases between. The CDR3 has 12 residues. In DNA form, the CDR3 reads TGCAGTGCTAGCCCCGGACCCTGGGAGCAGTACTTC. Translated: CSASPGPWEQYF.